The TCR beta chain described here comes from a study of beta chain features in type 1 diabetes. In the study overall: Examined across all samples were about 99,000,000 sorted cells. General study points: The cDNA sequencing approach could over-represent high-TCR-expressing cells. The study found that naive, central memory and Treg TCRB repertoires appeared more similar in patients than in healthy donors.

The germline gives CDR1 SGHTA, CDR2 FQGTGA. Trimming cost V 5 bases and J 8 bases, with 15 bases left between them. CDR3 size: 13 residues. This clone came up a few times. The antigen remains unidentified. The whole isolated RNA underwent reverse transcription, so sequencing captured expressed TCRB transcripts. Profiled with immunoSEQ multiplex PCR; TCRdb holds only in-frame clones, not every one. The sample gives 300,000 to 350,000 clones, 14% of which show up once; more than 6.5% is in the top ten. The source of this sequence is a man aged 30 to 45 in good health. The chain couples TRBV7-3 to TRBJ1-2; TRBD1 is a possible D gene (6 bases). The sequenced sample consisted of central memory CD4+ T cells from blood. CDR3 residues: CASSPGRGHGYTF. Written as DNA, the CDR3 is TGTGCCAGCAGCCCAGGCAGGGGCCACGGCTACACCTTC.